Each of the 5 T cell receptor beta chains below was sequenced from the same sample in a study of blood T cell repertoires in COVID-19. TCRdb's table, derived via immunoSEQ multiplex PCR, lists solely in-frame clones and lacks some. The table includes fewer than 350,000 clones, approximately 81% detected once. The sequencing input was peripheral blood. All receptors derive from a woman in her sixties or seventies with active or convalescent COVID-19.

As DNA, the CDR3 is TGCAGCGTTGTAGCAGGGAACGACTATGGCTACACCTTC. This sequence encodes CSVVAGNDYGYTF. V is TRBV29-1 and J is TRBJ1-2; a possible D gene is TRBD1 (5 bases). With 4 bases removed from V and 3 bases from J, the gap between germline ends came to 12 bases. There are 13 residues in the CDR3. CDR1 is SQVTM, CDR2 ANQGSEA, per germline.

The V call is TRBV13, the J call TRBJ1-1, with TRBD1 matching 9 bases. After removal of 5 bases from V and 4 bases from J, the junction contained 11 bases not matched to a gene. CDR3 length: 16 residues. Looked up from germline, CDR1 is PRHDT and CDR2 is FYEKMQ (reference sequence). The CDR3 DNA reads TGTGCCAGCAGCCAGACCGGGACAGGGCTGACCACTGAAGCTTTCTTT. As protein: CASSQTGTGLTTEAFF.

The V and J genes are TRBV12-3 or TRBV12-4 and TRBJ2-1; weak D call: TRBD1 (6 bases). V lost 11 bases to trimming and J lost 10 bases, with 21 bases between them. The CDR3 loop spans 13 amino acids. The CDR3 is CALRNRDWGEQFF. In nucleotides, the CDR3 is TGTGCCCTCAGAAACAGGGATTGGGGGGAGCAGTTCTTC.

This chain uses TRBV18 with TRBJ2-7, with 7 bases lining up with TRBD1. Germline CDR1 reads KGHSH; CDR2 reads LQKENI. The CDR3 covers 15 residues. Trimming took 4 bases from V and 0 from J; bases not matched to a gene: 6. The CDR3 nucleotides are TGTGCCAGCTCACTGCCGGGACAGAGCTCCTACGAGCAGTACTTC. Translating gives CASSLPGQSSYEQYF. The entire variable domain, with the rest obtained from reference TRBV18 and TRBJ2-7, is as follows: NAGVMQNPRHLVRRRGQEARLRCSPMKGHSHVYWYRQLPEEGLKFMVYLQKENIIDESGMPKERFSAEFPKEGPSILRIQQVVRGDSAAYFCASSLPGQSSYEQYFGPGTRLTVT.

With respect to this clone: A junction boundary mismatches the germline segment, possibly from a read error. The rearrangement joins TRBV6-1 to TRBJ1-2; D not resolved. Germline V gene data show CDR1 as MNHNS and CDR2 as SASEGT. The CDR3 runs 14 residues. The CDR3 DNA sequence: TGTGCCAGCAGGGAAGCCAAACTATATTATGGCTACACCTTC. As protein: CASREAKLYYGYTF.